One TCR beta chain is described in this entry. Its antigen is unidentified. The data were obtained in a study of a mutant IDH1 vaccine in newly diagnosed glioma. Study-level information: Sex distribution of treated patients was roughly 62% male and roughly 38% female; mean age was roughly 37 years. Antecedent treatment encompassed radiotherapy, temozolomide, or their combination; the majority received both. Whole-study findings and limits: There were vaccine-induced immune responses in 90% to 95% of the patients.

Sequenced by immunoSEQ multiplex PCR; TCRdb stores in-frame clones only, minus some. The sample holds roughly 74,000 clones; about 82% are singletons and the top ten take 2% to 2.5%. The CDR3 loop spans 15 amino acids. The V gene's germline CDR1 is SNHLY and CDR2 FYNNEI. V dropped 4 bases and J dropped 0 bases, with 10 bases sitting between them. The time point here: week 23, last vaccination. The study gave 300 ug of mutant IDH1 20-mer peptide per vaccine dose, with topical imiquimod. Diagnosis in the donors showed new WHO grade 3 or 4 astrocytomas that were IDH1-mutant and ATRX-lost. The clonotype comes from a young man with glioma. Some clones in this sample may be carry-over from other donors' samples. The V call is TRBV2, the J call TRBJ2-1; D perhaps matches TRBD1 (5 bases). The sequences come from PBMCs, collected from a glioma patient whose treatment included an IDH1 peptide vaccine. The CDR3: CASSGQRSSYNEQFF. CDR3 nucleotide sequence: TGTGCCAGCAGTGGACAGAGGAGCTCCTACAATGAGCAGTTCTTC.